This entry features one T cell receptor (beta chain) sequence. No antigen is known for it. Base qualities were left out, and no much larger clone turns up one base away. The time point tag for this specimen amounts to: newly diagnosed GD, antithyroid drugs for less than 3 months. For both TCR sequencing and RNA sequencing, RNA was extracted from PBMCs in TRIzol. The diagnosis of Graves' disease was made according to American Thyroid Association guidelines. The patients came from an endocrinology department in Xi'an, China. From each patient, nine milliliters of peripheral blood was collected into an EDTA anticoagulant tube. PBMCs were isolated by Ficoll Paque Plus density gradient separation without further T cell sorting. An Agilent 2100 Bioanalyzer and agarose gel were used to check RNA quality, while a NanoDrop 2000 measured RNA concentration. This record comes from a study of regulatory T cells in long-lasting Graves disease (dated by TCRdb to the early 2020s). Regarding the complete study: In the newly diagnosed Graves' disease group, patients had been taking antithyroid drugs for less than 3 months. This study used TCR sequencing and RNA sequencing of peripheral blood to compare persistent Graves' disease patients against newly diagnosed Graves' disease patients. The study took place in China and was registered as a clinical trial. A total of roughly 33 samples were covered by TCR sequencing, comprising approximately 13 persistent and around 20 newly diagnosed Graves' disease patients. Overall results and qualifications from the work: Sequencing and analysis were limited to the TCR beta chain. Compared with newly diagnosed patients, patients with persistent Graves' disease had lower TCR Shannon entropy and fewer highly expanded clones, which suggests clonal expansion. Patients with persistent disease shared more public clonotypes (fewer than 3,000) than newly diagnosed patients did (around 980). Preferential use of TRBV28, TRBJ1-2 and TRBJ2-5 was observed in persistent disease, whereas TRBV20-1 and TRBJ2-1 were favored in newly diagnosed disease. The small sample size was acknowledged by the authors as a limitation that may reduce accuracy. The study examined only peripheral blood because the primary lesion, thyroid tissue, could not be accessed.

Including the terminal cysteine and phenylalanine, the CDR3 comprises 10 residues. CDR3 DNA is the only sequence kept; it has 30 bases, read in frame from the first base. V loses 7 bases, J loses 6 bases, and the germline ends lie 3 bases apart. CDR1 is given as SEHNR and CDR2 as FQNEAQ, both from the germline V gene (reference sequence). Libraries were constructed by multiplex PCR. For sequencing, an Illumina HiSeq 4000 was employed. CDR3 regions were amplified by Arm-PCR with iRepertoire HTBI primers to construct TCR beta libraries. Before sequencing, the PCR products went through gel purification. Regarding the original processing steps: Gene usage analysis of CDR3 amino acid clonotypes used the 55 to 80 TRBV and around 14 TRBJ segments found across samples. COPE and FqMerger were used to merge filtered high-quality paired reads into contigs. Contigs were aligned with BLAST to IMGT TRBV, TRBD and TRBJ reference genes, and CDR3 was defined per IMGT. Any clonotype with a frequency above 0.1% was classified as a highly expanded clone. Shannon entropy was used to measure repertoire diversity, and the Gini coefficient was used to measure V-J evenness. Clonotypes shared by more than one individual were considered public. TCRdb passed the public sequencing reads through fastp at Q25 and MiXCR, retaining productive beta sequences. Each entry is one CDR3 protein sequence, shown with its most common DNA and genes. TCRdb, not the authors, supplied the V and J calls. Present in this sample are 620,000 or so distinct CDR3 sequences, around 17% of which were seen just once. The ten largest clones represent 15% to 20% of the sample.

This sample was also put to use in a study of T cells in Graves' hyperthyroidism and ophthalmopathy. As the second study states: Graves' hyperthyroidism was defined as stable when no progression to ophthalmopathy occurred over 18 months of follow-up. Hyperthyroidism patients were aged 18 to 65 years and newly diagnosed, with disease duration of less than 2 months. Exclusion was applied to patients with uncontrolled infections, other autoimmune diseases, pregnancy or lactation. Diagnoses were based on clinical symptoms, serum thyroxine and TRAb, thyroid ultrasound and orbital computed tomography. The TCR CDR3 was subjected to a first round of RT-PCR using the HTBI primer set and the Qiagen OneStep RT-PCR kit. Most expanded thyroid clonotypes (frequency above 0.001) were also detected in blood, suggesting blood repertoires may reflect thyroid immune responses. In cross-validation, a model built on a 13 V-J signature told ophthalmopathy apart from stable hyperthyroidism with just under 90% sensitivity and roughly 81% specificity, and in testing the same model reached 80%/75%. In validation, the model predicted progression to ophthalmopathy a median of around six months before onset, with about 71% sensitivity and around 76% specificity. TCR V-J signatures able to tell the groups apart were searched for in a discovery cohort of about a hundred patients, of whom approximately 40 had Graves' ophthalmopathy and 57 had stable Graves' hyperthyroidism. Prospective prediction of ophthalmopathy was tested in an independent validation cohort of 18 to 20 hyperthyroidism patients and 17 patients who later progressed to ophthalmopathy. The 95 to 100 discovery patients were divided at random into training and test sets in a 7:3 ratio. The study also compared thyroid tissue and blood T-cell repertoires from about six Graves' hyperthyroidism patients. Following sampling, methimazole starting at 30 mg daily was given to hyperthyroidism patients, and high-dose intravenous methylprednisolone was given to ophthalmopathy patients. Libraries were constructed in a second round of multiplex PCR, after which size selection and purification were carried out. Sequencing of the libraries was done on an Illumina HiSeq2000 using paired-end 100 bp reads. Raw data were processed with SOAPnuke, discarding reads with adapters, uncalled bases, mean Phred below 15, or no exact constant-primer or identifier match. COPE v1.2.5 was used to merge the high-quality paired reads, and each unique nucleotide sequence was defined as a clonotype. MiTCR v1.1 was used to align clonotypes to the IMGT TRBV, TRBD and TRBJ reference segments. The analysis was restricted to V-J combinations with a frequency above 0.0001, which together covered just over 99% of the repertoires. The TCS score was defined as the ratio of F50 (clonal expansion) to E x V (chaos), calculated using BLOSUM62-based TCRdist between CDR3 peptides within each V-J. Welch's t-statistics and random forest reduced around 550 V-J features to 10 to 15, which were used in a naive Bayes classifier (R e1071). Sample size was not statistically predetermined, and blinding of investigators to group allocation was not performed. According to the paper, TCR Vbeta CDR3 sequencing was carried out on over 130 peripheral blood samples, which came from fewer than 50 ophthalmopathy, 75 or so hyperthyroidism and approximately 17 progressor patients.

This receptor chain uses TRBV7-9 and TRBJ2-2, with the D gene not confidently named. Sequencing used peripheral blood mononuclear cells (PBMCs), obtained at new diagnosis, from a patient treated with antithyroid drugs. The receptor comes from a woman younger than 45 with Graves disease. Donor details come from another sample of the same person, matched by shared clones. CDR3 region: CASNSGELFF. The DNA reads as follows: TGTGCCAGCAACTCCGGGGAGCTGTTTTTT.